Below, 22 T cell receptor beta chains from the same sample are listed, as sequenced in a study of blood T cell repertoires in COVID-19. Clones were sequenced by immunoSEQ multiplex PCR, and TCRdb holds only the in-frame ones, with some missing. The table lists around 110,000 clones, approximately 87% of them singletons. Sequencing was performed on peripheral blood. The receptor source for this set is a man aged 25-45 years with acute or convalescent COVID-19.

The J gene is TRBJ2-3, the V gene TRBV15, with 12 bases lining up with TRBD2. The length of the CDR3 is 15 residues. Germline loops: CDR1 LNHNV, CDR2 YYDKDF (reference sequence). V shed 9 bases and J 1 base; nucleotides not matched to a gene: 5. CDR3 nucleotides: TGTGCCACTAAACTAGCGGGGGGTCGCACAGATACGCAGTATTTT. Translating gives CATKLAGGRTDTQYF. Supplemented by reference TRBV15 and TRBJ2-3, the full variable domain reads DAMVIQNPRYQVTQFGKPVTLSCSQTLNHNVMYWYQQKSSQAPKLLFHYYDKDFNNEADTPDNFQSRRPNTSFCFLDIRSPGLGDTAMYLCATKLAGGRTDTQYFGPGTRLTVL.

The rearrangement links TRBV3-1 (or the pseudogene TRBV3-2) to TRBJ1-6, with D perhaps TRBD1 (5 bases). Per the germline V gene, CDR1 is LGHDT and CDR2 is YNNKEL (reference sequence). The CDR3 loop spans 15 amino acids. Trimming took off 4 bases at V and 8 bases at J, with 15 bases between the two ends. The CDR3 loop reads CASSLTGRADSPLHF. The CDR3 DNA reads TGTGCCAGCAGCCTAACGGGCAGGGCGGATTCACCCCTCCACTTT.

The chain has TRBV5-1 and TRBJ1-1; TRBD1 might be the D (6 bases). The CDR3 has 14 residues. V lost 7 bases and J lost 7, with 20 bases in between. Germline V CDR1 and CDR2: SGHRS, YFSETQ. The CDR3 region is CASSFRAGVYEAFF. The CDR3 DNA follows: TGCGCCAGCTCGTTTCGGGCAGGGGTGTATGAAGCTTTCTTT.

The CDR3 DNA reads as TGTGCCAGCAGTTACTCCGGCGGCGGGGGCGGGAATGAGCAGTTCTTC. The encoded protein is CASSYSGGGGGNEQFF. The chain combines TRBV6-2 or TRBV6-3 with TRBJ2-1; TRBD2 is a possible D gene (7 bases). Per the germline V gene, CDR1 is MNHEY and CDR2 is SVGEGT. The CDR3 contains 16 residues. With 0 bases removed from V and 7 bases from J, the gap between germline ends came to 16 bases.

The chain couples TRBV5-4 to TRBJ1-2; 8 nucleotides agree with TRBD1. Trimming cost V 4 bases and J 5 bases; bases outside gene matches: 13. This CDR3 is 16 amino acids long. Germline loops: CDR1 SGHNT, CDR2 YYREEE (reference sequence). CDR3 in DNA: TGTGCCAGCAGCCCCCCGGGGGGACAGGCACTATATGGCTACACCTTC. It translates to CASSPPGGQALYGYTF.

The genes are TRBV30 and TRBJ1-2, with 7 bases that match TRBD1. This CDR3 contains 13 residues. Germline loops: CDR1 GTSNPN, CDR2 SVGIG (reference sequence). After removal of 2 bases from V and 7 bases from J, the junction contained 7 bases not matched to a gene. The CDR3 region has the DNA TGTGCCTGGAGTCAACAGGGGTTAGGTGGCTACACCTTC. Amino acids: CAWSQQGLGGYTF.

This clone was recorded only once. J is TRBJ1-2 and V is TRBV6-5; D might be TRBD1 (6 bases). The V gene's germline CDR1 is MNHEY and CDR2 SVGAGI. Deletions cut 2 bases from V and 7 bases from J, with 17 bases between. The CDR3 consists of 15 residues. CDR3 bases: TGTGCCAGCAGTTACGATATCAGGGGTCCGTCTGGCTACACCTTC. Its translation is CASSYDIRGPSGYTF.

The chain has TRBV4-1 and TRBJ1-2; D ambiguous. This CDR3 contains 13 residues. Germline CDR1 MGHRA, CDR2 YSYEKL. The V and J ends lost 4 bases and 4 bases respectively, with 10 bases between them. This CDR3 is CASSPLGIYGYTF. The CDR3 coding sequence is TGCGCCAGCAGCCCTCTAGGAATCTATGGCTACACCTTC.

The V call is TRBV5-6, the J call TRBJ2-3; D is perhaps TRBD2 (6 bases). CDR3 length: 15 amino acids. V lost 1 base to trimming and J lost 2 bases, with 11 bases between them. Germline assignment: CDR1 SGHDT and CDR2 YYEEEE. CDR3 bases: TGTGCCAGCAGCTTGCCGGGAGCGTACACAGATACGCAGTATTTT. Its translation: CASSLPGAYTDTQYF.

The rearrangement joins TRBV12-3 or TRBV12-4 to TRBJ1-1; D is ambiguous. Deletions cut 1 base from V and 4 bases from J, with 7 bases between. CDR3 length equals 13 residues. This CDR3 is CASSLGMSTEAFF. CDR3 bases: TGTGCCAGCAGTTTAGGTATGAGCACTGAAGCTTTCTTT.

This chain connects TRBV3-1 (or the pseudogene TRBV3-2) to TRBJ1-1; 9 nucleotides align to TRBD1. The CDR3 has 14 amino acids. V dropped 3 bases and J dropped 4; count of bases not matched to a gene: 3. Per the germline V gene, CDR1 is LGHDT and CDR2 is YNNKEL (reference sequence). In DNA, the CDR3 is TGTGCCAGCAGCCAGGGACAGGGAAGCACTGAAGCTTTCTTT. This gives the protein CASSQGQGSTEAFF.

V usage is TRBV6-5 and J usage is TRBJ1-2, with D perhaps matching TRBD1 (5 bases). Trimming took 6 bases from V and 7 from J, leaving 12 bases between them. CDR1 and CDR2 from the germline V gene are MNHEY and SVGAGI. The CDR3 is made up of 12 amino acids. Here the CDR3 reads CASSPGGAGYTF. CDR3 DNA: TGTGCCAGCAGCCCCGGAGGGGCTGGCTACACCTTC.

The chain couples TRBV5-6 to TRBJ1-1; D is perhaps TRBD1 (5 bases). Germline assignment: CDR1 SGHDT and CDR2 YYEEEE. The germline V and J ends were trimmed by 4 bases and 1 base, with 8 bases remaining between them. The length of the CDR3 is 13 residues. CDR3 sequence reads: CASSHTGNTEAFF. CDR3 sequence (DNA): TGTGCCAGCAGCCACACAGGGAACACTGAAGCTTTCTTT.

The V gene is TRBV19, the J gene TRBJ1-1; 7 positions agree with TRBD1. Germline trimming cut 2 bases from V and 7 bases from J; bases unmatched to any gene: 13. The CDR3 extends over 16 amino acids. Germline V lookup: CDR1 LNHDA, CDR2 SQIVND (reference sequence). CDR3 sequence (DNA): TGTGCCAGTAGTATAAACTCGCTGGCAGGGGGAGATGAAGCTTTCTTT. It codes for CASSINSLAGGDEAFF.

This chain uses TRBV5-4 with TRBJ2-1, with 7 positions matching TRBD2. V dropped 4 bases and J dropped 5; count of bases not matched to a gene: 18. Germline loops: CDR1 SGHNT, CDR2 YYREEE (reference sequence). CDR3 size: 18 residues. In DNA form, the CDR3 reads TGTGCCAGCAGCCACCCCCTCGCGGGGGTTTCCCCCGACAATGAGCAGTTCTTC. Encoded protein: CASSHPLAGVSPDNEQFF.

V usage is TRBV29-1 and J usage is TRBJ2-1; 14 bases match TRBD2. V lost 4 bases and J lost 7; bases outside the gene matches: 12. CDR3 size: 17 residues. Germline CDR1 SQVTM, CDR2 ANQGSEA. This chain's CDR3 is CSVVATSGGAVGNEQFF. CDR3 nucleotides: TGCAGCGTTGTCGCGACTAGCGGGGGGGCCGTTGGTAATGAGCAGTTCTTC.

This chain links TRBV28 with TRBJ2-3; the match to TRBD2 covers 13 bases. Unmatched junction bases numbered 7, after V lost 6 bases and J lost 4 bases. CDR1 and CDR2 (germline): MDHEN, SYDVKM. The CDR3 covers 16 residues. The CDR3 nucleotides read TGTGCCAGCAGACCCCCGGGACTAGCGGGGTCAGATACGCAGTATTTT. Translation: CASRPPGLAGSDTQYF.

The rearrangement links TRBV7-9 to TRBJ2-7; no definite D call. The V gene lost 5 bases and the J gene lost 2 bases, with 13 bases spanning the gap. Germline-derived CDR1 and CDR2 are SEHNR and FQNEAQ (reference sequence). The CDR3 contains 14 residues. The CDR3 region has the DNA TGTGCCAGCAGCCCCCGACTGATTCCCTACGAGCAGTACTTC. It codes for CASSPRLIPYEQYF.

V and J are TRBV5-4 and TRBJ1-1; D gene uncertain. The germline V gene encodes CDR1 SGHNT and CDR2 YYREEE (reference sequence). The CDR3 extends over 13 amino acids. Trimming took off 6 bases at V and 2 bases at J, with 11 bases between the two ends. Written as DNA, the CDR3 is TGTGCCAGCACCTGGTCGGTAAACACTGAAGCTTTCTTT. This sequence encodes CASTWSVNTEAFF.

The table lists this clone with a count of one. A read error may account for a junction end that differs from germline. This chain joins TRBV5-6 and TRBJ2-7; D is perhaps TRBD1 (6 bases). CDR1 is SGHDT, CDR2 YYEEEE, per germline. CDR3 length equals 13 residues. The CDR3 DNA sequence: TGTGCCAACAGCTGGACAGCCTCCTACGAGCAGTACTTC. Translated, it gives CANSWTASYEQYF.

V is TRBV5-6 and J is TRBJ1-1, with D maybe TRBD1 (5 bases). V was clipped by 0 bases and J by 8 bases, with 8 bases between them. The germline V gene encodes CDR1 SGHDT and CDR2 YYEEEE. This CDR3 contains 12 residues. CDR3 sequence (DNA): TGTGCCAGCAGCTTGGCGGAGGGGGAAGCTTTCTTT. It is translated as CASSLAEGEAFF.

The table lists this clone with a few counts. As DNA, the CDR3 is TGTGCCAGCAGCCAGTCCAACTACAGGGAAGCGGCGCGTGGGGCTTTCTTT. Translation: CASSQSNYREAARGAFF. The V call is TRBV4-2, the J call TRBJ1-1; possibly TRBD1 for D (6 bases). The CDR3 has 17 residues. In germline, CDR1 is LGHNA, CDR2 YNFKEQ. V was trimmed by 3 bases and J by 11 bases, leaving 28 bases between them.